The rows below give T cell receptor beta chains drawn from one sample of a study of blood T cell repertoires in COVID-19. Clones were read by immunoSEQ multiplex PCR, and TCRdb kept only the in-frame ones, dropping some. The sample records roughly 150,000 clones, about 83% being singletons. What was sequenced was peripheral blood. These receptors were collected from a woman at least 80 years old with acute or convalescent COVID-19. CDR3s include the opening cysteine and the closing phenylalanine or tryptophan. The D gene is left open where the match is weak. For some rows the clone size is stated as once, few or many, or as a class when expanded; others skip it.

TRBV20-1	-	once	TRBJ1-2	TGCAGTGCTAGTAAGAACAGGGTGACTAACTATGGCTACACCTTC	CSASKNRVTNYGYTF
TRBV6-2/TRBV6-3	TRBD2	-	TRBJ2-1	TGTGCCAGCAGTCAGCCGGGACTAGCGGGAGGGTACAATGAGCAGTTCTTC	CASSQPGLAGGYNEQFF
TRBV24-1	TRBD1	-	TRBJ2-3	TGTGCCACCGCCGGGACAGGGCTGGTGGATACGCAGTATTTT	CATAGTGLVDTQYF
TRBV3-1/TRBV3-2	TRBD1	-	TRBJ1-1	TGTGCCAGCAGCCAAGGACAGGGGGCAACTGAAGCTTTCTTT	CASSQGQGATEAFF
TRBV7-8	TRBD1	once	TRBJ1-1	TGTGCCAGCAGCTTAGACAGGGGGCGCAGGTCTGAAGCTTTCTTT	CASSLDRGRRSEAFF
TRBV19	-	-	TRBJ2-2	TGTGCCAGTAGTATCGAACTAGCCGGCACCGGGGAGCTGTTTTTT	CASSIELAGTGELFF
TRBV5-4	-	-	TRBJ1-1	TGTGCCAGCAGCGATAAGCGGGCGGGCACTGAAGCTTTCTTT	CASSDKRAGTEAFF
TRBV2	-	-	TRBJ2-3	TGTGCCAGCAGCCAGGACTACACAGATACGCAGTATTTT	CASSQDYTDTQYF
TRBV5-1	-	-	TRBJ1-1	TGCGCCAGCAGCTTGGGGGGGCCCAGAATGAACACTGAAGCTTTCTTT	CASSLGGPRMNTEAFF
TRBV5-1	-	-	TRBJ2-1	TGCGCCAGCATGCAGGGAGGTGGTAACAATGAGCAGTTCTTC	CASMQGGGNNEQFF
TRBV19	-	-	TRBJ1-2	TGTGCCAGTAGTATCGGGGGGCAGTCCTATGGCTACACCTTC	CASSIGGQSYGYTF
TRBV11-2	-	-	TRBJ2-2	TGTGCCAGCAGTTCACCCTCGGGACAAAGGAACACCGGGGAGCTGTTTTTT	CASSSPSGQRNTGELFF
TRBV6-5	TRBD1	once	TRBJ2-7	TGTGCCAGCAGTTACTCAATTACAGGGGGGATCTACGAGCAGTACTTC	CASSYSITGGIYEQYF
TRBV2	-	-	TRBJ2-2	TGTGCCACCGGCCCCACAGGTTCGAACACCGGGGAGCTGTTTTTT	CATGPTGSNTGELFF
TRBV5-6	TRBD2	once	TRBJ2-1	TGTGCCAGCAGCTTGGTAGCGGGAGTTTTGTACAATGAGCAGTTCTTC	CASSLVAGVLYNEQFF
TRBV9	-	-	TRBJ1-4	TGTGCCAGCAGCGTAGTGGGGGGTAATAATGAAAAACTGTTTTTT	CASSVVGGNNEKLFF
TRBV6-6	TRBD1	-	TRBJ1-5	TGTGCCAGCAGGCAGGGACAGTATAGCAATCAGCCCCAGCATTTT	CASRQGQYSNQPQHF
TRBV2	-	-	TRBJ1-6	TGTGCCAGCAGTTTCACTGACAGCCCTAATTCACCCCTCCACTTT	CASSFTDSPNSPLHF
TRBV28	TRBD1	-	TRBJ1-3	TGTGCCAGCCGGAGGGACAGCCGAAACACCATATATTTT	CASRRDSRNTIYF
TRBV21-1	-	-	TRBJ2-3	TGTGCCAGCAGCAAAGGGGCCAGAAGCACAGATACGCAGTATTTT	CASSKGARSTDTQYF
TRBV30	-	-	TRBJ1-1	TGTGCCTGGAGTCGGAGGTTGGGCACTGAAGCTTTCTTT	CAWSRRLGTEAFF
TRBV27	-	-	TRBJ1-2	TGTGCCAGCATGGTTTCCGCAGGGGCGCGTGGCTACACCTTC	CASMVSAGARGYTF
TRBV12-5	-	-	TRBJ2-7	TGTGCTCCCCCTGCCCGGGGTACTCACCACGAGCAGTACTTC	CAPPARGTHHEQYF
TRBV11-2	TRBD1	-	TRBJ2-7	TGTGCCAGCAGCTTCGACAGGGGAAACGAGCAGTACTTC	CASSFDRGNEQYF
TRBV5-1	TRBD1	-	TRBJ1-3	TGCGCCAGCAGCTCCACAGGGGGCCCTGGAAACACCATATATTTT	CASSSTGGPGNTIYF
TRBV19	TRBD1	-	TRBJ2-3	TGTGCCAGTAGCGGTCAGGGGGAGAGTCCAGATACGCAGTATTTT	CASSGQGESPDTQYF